Reported below is one T cell receptor (beta chain). The antigen is undetermined. PCR was performed using 60 Vbeta and 13 Jbeta primers. Under the authors' procedure: In a later analysis, the count reached approximately 80 million unique TCR beta chains, with roughly 11 million shared. Method: immunoSEQ multiplex PCR; TCRdb's copy keeps in-frame clones and lacks some. The DNA gave D and trimming, while V, J and clone size come from that table. This repertoire shows around 100,000 clones, approximately 76% found once; its top ten account for around 5%. These data come from a study of cytomegalovirus exposure and HLA in healthy donors. Study background: A preliminary data release comprised around 85 million unique TCRs obtained from HLA-typed donors.

Findings and caveats of the study: Presence/absence analyses supposed approximately even sequencing depth among donors. Researchers catalogued roughly 170 TCR beta chains as cytomegalovirus-associated.

This clonotype originated in a woman in her late teens or twenties in good health and CMV-seropositive. Sequencing input: PBMCs.

DNA for the CDR3: TGTGCCAGCAGCTCTAGCGGGAGCCTCTCCTACGAGCAGTACTTC. Translating it yields CASSSSGSLSYEQYF. J is TRBJ2-7 and V is TRBV7-9, with TRBD2 matching over 10 bases. The V gene end was trimmed by 4 bases and the J gene end by 0 bases; junction bases not matched to a gene: 3. The germline CDR1 and CDR2 sequences are SEHNR and FQNEAQ (reference sequence). This CDR3 is 15 amino acids long. Together with reference TRBV7-9 and TRBJ2-7, the CDR3 gives the full variable domain: DTGVSQNPRHKITKRGQNVTFRCDPISEHNRLYWYRQTLGQGPEFLTYFQNEAQLEKSRLLSDRFSAERPKGSFSTLEIQRTEQGDSAMYLCASSSSGSLSYEQYFGPGTRLTVT.